This is a list of T cell receptor beta chains from one sample in a study of vaccination effects on CD4 cells after COVID-19. No antigen has been identified for these receptors. Data came from immunoSEQ multiplex PCR; TCRdb stores just in-frame clones and leaves some out. The table lists fewer than 30,000 clones, under 75% of them singletons, with 8% to 11% in the top ten. The specimen was CD4+ T cells from PBMCs cultured with SARS-CoV-2 spike peptides, collected before COVID-19 vaccination. Receptor source: a human donor who received a COVID-19 vaccine. Both conserved end residues are part of each CDR3. A D gene is named only where the DNA matches it firmly. Some rows mark clone size as missing; the rest say once, few, many or name a class of expanded clone.

D gene,J gene,clone size,V gene,CDR3 protein,CDR3 DNA
.,TRBJ2-2,.,TRBV5-1,CASSLAPAGELFF,TGCGCCAGCAGCTTGGCCCCGGCCGGGGAGCTGTTTTTT
TRBD1,TRBJ1-1,.,TRBV19,CASTGGNTEAFF,TGTGCCAGTACAGGGGGGAACACTGAAGCTTTCTTT
.,TRBJ2-3,.,TRBV3-1/TRBV3-2,CASSQVGLVTDTQYF,TGTGCCAGCAGCCAAGTAGGCCTAGTCACAGATACGCAGTATTTT
.,TRBJ2-6,few,TRBV18,CASSGLVLISGANVLTF,TGTGCCAGCTCGGGCCTCGTTTTGATCTCTGGGGCCAACGTCCTGACTTTC
.,TRBJ1-6,.,TRBV3-1/TRBV3-2,CASSQDLEGLQSPLHF,TGTGCCAGCAGCCAAGACCTTGAGGGTTTGCAATCACCCCTCCACTTT
.,TRBJ1-6,.,TRBV11-3,CASSLSGQPPSPLHF,TGTGCCAGCAGCTTATCTGGACAGCCACCTTCACCCCTCCACTTT
.,TRBJ1-1,few,TRBV7-9,CASSLNRVESTEAFF,TGTGCCAGCAGCTTGAACAGGGTGGAGAGCACTGAAGCTTTCTTT
.,TRBJ2-7,.,TRBV20-1,CSAIAGYEQYF,TGCAGTGCTATTGCCGGTTACGAGCAGTACTTC
.,TRBJ1-4,.,TRBV5-1,CASSLFPGADEKLFF,TGCGCCAGCAGCTTGTTTCCCGGGGCCGATGAAAAACTGTTTTTT
TRBD1,TRBJ2-7,.,TRBV6-5,CASGRTGPTYEQYF,TGTGCCAGCGGAAGGACAGGTCCCACCTACGAGCAGTACTTC
TRBD1,TRBJ2-5,.,TRBV9,CASTPRTGGAKETQYF,TGTGCCAGCACCCCGCGGACAGGGGGTGCCAAAGAGACCCAGTACTTC
TRBD1,TRBJ1-6,.,TRBV27,CASSFGTGNSPLHF,TGTGCCAGCAGTTTCGGGACAGGGAATTCACCCCTCCACTTT
TRBD2,TRBJ2-1,.,TRBV6-4,CASSDKFWAGGIYNEQFF,TGTGCCAGCAGTGATAAGTTCTGGGCGGGGGGGATCTACAATGAGCAGTTCTTC
TRBD1,TRBJ2-2,.,TRBV6-5,CASSRGQGGGGELFF,TGTGCCAGCAGCAGAGGACAGGGAGGTGGCGGGGAGCTGTTTTTT
.,TRBJ2-5,.,TRBV3-1/TRBV3-2,CATLSTLQETQYF,TGTGCCACCCTTTCTACCCTCCAAGAGACCCAGTACTTC
.,TRBJ2-7,.,TRBV7-8,CASSTPLYGYEQYF,TGTGCCAGCAGCACCCCGTTATATGGCTACGAGCAGTACTTC
.,TRBJ2-7,.,TRBV2,CATREDSSAYEQYF,TGTGCCACAAGGGAGGACAGCTCTGCCTACGAGCAGTACTTC
.,TRBJ2-1,.,TRBV6-6,CASSRDIVQFF,TGTGCCAGCAGTCGCGACATAGTGCAGTTCTTC
TRBD1,TRBJ1-1,few,TRBV19,CASSPADRLNTEAFF,TGTGCCAGTAGTCCCGCGGACAGGTTGAACACTGAAGCTTTCTTT
.,TRBJ1-4,.,TRBV5-1,CASSLANREKLFF,TGCGCCAGCAGCTTGGCGAATCGGGAAAAACTGTTTTTT
TRBD2,TRBJ2-1,.,TRBV13,CASSSNLAGAHNEQFF,TGTGCCAGCAGCTCCAATCTAGCGGGAGCCCACAATGAGCAGTTCTTC
TRBD2,TRBJ2-7,.,TRBV4-1,CASSRGRGVSYEQYF,TGCGCCAGCAGCCGGGGGCGGGGGGTCTCCTACGAGCAGTACTTC
TRBD2,TRBJ2-5,.,TRBV6-1,CASSEFAGGQETQYF,TGTGCCAGCAGTGAATTTGCGGGGGGGCAAGAGACCCAGTACTTC
TRBD2,TRBJ2-3,.,TRBV4-2,CASSQVEGGTDTQYF,TGTGCCAGCAGCCAAGTCGAGGGAGGGACAGATACGCAGTATTTT
.,TRBJ1-1,few,TRBV20-1,CSAMGDTEAFF,TGCAGTGCTATGGGGGACACTGAAGCTTTCTTT
.,TRBJ2-5,.,TRBV7-9,CASSLDGGETQYF,TGTGCCAGCAGCTTAGACGGGGGCGAGACCCAGTACTTC
.,TRBJ1-2,.,TRBV27,CASSLISTAQGGYTF,TGTGCCAGCAGTTTGATCTCTACGGCCCAGGGAGGCTACACCTTC
.,TRBJ2-7,.,TRBV12-3/TRBV12-4,CASSTDKSYEQYF,TGTGCCAGCAGTACTGACAAGTCCTACGAGCAGTACTTC
TRBD2,TRBJ2-5,few,TRBV30,CAWSVRGEETQYF,TGTGCCTGGAGTGTTCGGGGGGAAGAGACCCAGTACTTC
.,TRBJ1-2,.,TRBV2,CASSESRQAYYGYTF,TGTGCCAGCAGTGAATCCAGACAGGCTTACTATGGCTACACCTTC
TRBD2,TRBJ2-3,.,TRBV5-1,CASGGVVGTDTQYF,TGCGCCAGCGGGGGGGTTGTCGGCACAGATACGCAGTATTTT
.,TRBJ1-3,.,TRBV3-1/TRBV3-2,CASSQSRVSGNTIYF,TGTGCCAGCAGCCAAAGCAGGGTATCTGGAAACACCATATATTTT
.,TRBJ2-2,.,TRBV6-6,CASGLSGELFF,TGTGCCAGCGGGTTGTCCGGGGAGCTGTTTTTT
TRBD1,TRBJ1-2,.,TRBV28,CASSQQGRDGYTF,TGTGCCAGCAGCCAACAGGGGAGGGATGGCTACACCTTC
.,TRBJ1-1,few,TRBV20-1,CSASAGNTEAFF,TGCAGTGCTAGTGCAGGGAACACTGAAGCTTTCTTT
.,TRBJ1-1,few,TRBV20-1,CSASFQSGTEAFF,TGCAGTGCTAGTTTCCAGTCGGGAACTGAAGCTTTCTTT
.,TRBJ2-2,few,TRBV7-6,CASSLNLMGGPNTGELFF,TGTGCCAGCAGCTTAAATTTGATGGGGGGCCCAAACACCGGGGAGCTGTTTTTT
TRBD1,TRBJ2-1,.,TRBV7-9,CASSLGGTDVGNEQFF,TGTGCCAGCAGCTTAGGGGGGACAGACGTTGGCAATGAGCAGTTCTTC
.,TRBJ1-3,.,TRBV2,CASSDVGNTIYF,TGTGCCAGCAGTGACGTAGGAAACACCATATATTTT
TRBD1,TRBJ1-5,.,TRBV10-1,CASSGTGGNQPQHF,TGCGCCAGCAGTGGAACAGGGGGGAATCAGCCCCAGCATTTT
TRBD2,TRBJ2-3,.,TRBV9,CASSVGAGAGTDTQYF,TGTGCCAGCAGCGTAGGAGCGGGAGCAGGTACAGATACGCAGTATTTT
TRBD2,TRBJ2-7,.,TRBV5-1,CASSLVGAGGSPEQYF,TGCGCCAGCAGCTTGGTTGGAGCGGGAGGATCCCCCGAGCAGTACTTC
.,TRBJ1-1,.,TRBV25-1,CASSPIGGGSNTEAFF,TGTGCCAGCAGTCCAATTGGGGGTGGTTCGAACACTGAAGCTTTCTTT